The 9 T cell receptor beta chains given below trace back to one sample, sequenced in a study of shared clonotypes between healthy human individuals. Here immunoSEQ multiplex PCR was the method, and the copy in TCRdb shows in-frame clones only, minus some. The sample shows fewer than 1.6 million clones, 98% of them seen only once. Sequenced input: naive CD4+ T cells sorted from blood. Subset reported: CD45RA+ positively selected. The receptors shown here come from a man in his thirties or forties in good health.

The rearrangement uses TRBV4-1 and TRBJ2-7; D gene unclear. This CDR3 spans 13 amino acids. The V and J ends lost 3 bases and 0 bases respectively, with 6 bases between them. Germline V CDR1 and CDR2: MGHRA, YSYEKL. The CDR3 DNA sequence: TGCGCCAGCAGCCACCCCCGCTCCTACGAGCAGTACTTC. Its translation: CASSHPRSYEQYF.

The CDR3 DNA reads TGTGCCTGCTGGACAGGGGGTCGGAACGAGCAGTACTTC. The encoded protein is CACWTGGRNEQYF. The chain joins TRBV30 to TRBJ2-7; TRBD1 matches 10 bases. The length of the CDR3 is 13 residues. Germline CDR1 and CDR2: GTSNPN and SVGIG (reference sequence). Germline trimming cut 6 bases from V and 5 bases from J; bases unmatched to any gene: 7.

The chain recombines TRBV5-1 with TRBJ2-5; 11 positions agree with TRBD2. Losses at the gene ends were 6 bases for V and 7 bases for J; bases not matched to a gene: 11. This CDR3 region has 15 residues. The germline gives CDR1 SGHRS, CDR2 YFSETQ. The CDR3 DNA is TGCGCCAGCAACTCCGGGACTAGCGGCTCCGGGACCCAGTACTTC. Translation gives CASNSGTSGSGTQYF.

The V call is TRBV7-2, the J call TRBJ2-1; maybe TRBD1 (7 bases). CDR1 SGHTA and CDR2 FQGNSA come from the germline V gene. The V end lost 6 bases, the J end lost 9 bases, and 21 bases lay between the germline ends. CDR3 length: 15 amino acids. The DNA for the CDR3 is TGTGCCAGCAGTCGACCAGGGGGGCCGAATGCTGAGCAGTTCTTC. Its translation is CASSRPGGPNAEQFF.

The V call is TRBV7-8, the J call TRBJ1-2; possible D gene TRBD1, 5 bases. Per the germline V gene, CDR1 is SGHVS and CDR2 is FQNEAQ. This CDR3 is built from 18 residues. Deletions cut 5 bases from V and 5 bases from J, with 27 bases between. The CDR3 nucleotides read TGTGCCAGCAGCCTAGGTCGCTTGAGCCTTAAGGAGGGGTATGGCTACACCTTC. Amino acids: CASSLGRLSLKEGYGYTF.

V is TRBV28 and J is TRBJ2-7; D is undetermined. Germline CDR1 and CDR2: MDHEN and SYDVKM. V was cut by 3 bases and J by 2 bases, with 11 bases left in between. The CDR3 is 14 residues long. DNA for the CDR3: TGTGCCAGCAGTTTTTGGCCGGCCACCTACGAGCAGTACTTC. It yields the protein CASSFWPATYEQYF.

This clone was observed a single time. The chain uses TRBV11-2 and TRBJ2-7; maybe TRBD2 (6 bases). CDR3 length: 15 residues. V was trimmed by 6 bases and J by 4 bases, leaving 19 bases between them. Germline V gene sequence: CDR1 SGHAT, CDR2 FQNNGV. Written as DNA, the CDR3 is TGTGCCAGCAGTTCTGAACCGGGACTCTCATACGAGCAGTACTTC. Residues: CASSSEPGLSYEQYF.

In this sample, this clone turned up once. V gene TRBV28 combines with J gene TRBJ1-3; D possibly corresponds to TRBD1 (5 bases). The germline V gene encodes CDR1 MDHEN and CDR2 SYDVKM. The CDR3 loop spans 14 amino acids. The V end was cut by 5 bases, the J end by 2 bases, with 10 bases between. CDR3 DNA sequence: TGTGCCAGCAGTCGACAGCGCACTGGAAACACCATATATTTT. Protein: CASSRQRTGNTIYF.

This sequence joins TRBV30 and TRBJ2-2; D is unresolved. This CDR3 is built from 14 residues. V dropped 1 base and J dropped 1 base, with 7 bases sitting between them. The germline V gene encodes CDR1 GTSNPN and CDR2 SVGIG (reference sequence). As DNA, the CDR3 is TGTGCCTGGAGTGAAAATCTGAACACCGGGGAGCTGTTTTTT. This gives the protein CAWSENLNTGELFF.